The sequence of this T cell receptor beta chain was determined in a study of T-cell reconstitution after alpha-beta-depleted transplantation in children. Unique molecular identifiers were incorporated when the TCRbeta library was constructed. TCRdb passed the PCR reads through MiXCR, listing each CDR3 protein once. The sample carries approximately 420,000 distinct CDR3 sequences, around 9.9% recorded once. This CDR3 has 15 amino acids. J was trimmed by 0 bases and V by 5 bases; bases with no gene match: 6. Per germline, CDR1 SGHRS and CDR2 YFSETQ. The sequenced sample was PBMCs from the stem cell graft donor, obtained from the stem cell graft. The clonotype originates from a human donor who donated a stem cell graft to a child with acute myeloid leukemia. The V and J genes are TRBV5-1 and TRBJ2-3; 7 positions match TRBD1. The CDR3 sequence: CASSYRDSSTDTQYF. DNA for the CDR3: TGCGCCAGCAGTTACCGGGACAGTAGCACAGATACGCAGTATTTT.